This TCR beta chain was obtained from a study of shared clonotypes between healthy human individuals (dated by TCRdb to 2019 to 2021). About the study as a whole: The cohort included a few men and a couple of women between 18 and 49 years of age. For each donor, CD4 naive and CD4 memory were each run on three plates, CD8 naive on two plates, and CD8 memory on one plate. To estimate repertoire size and how much clonotypes are shared between individuals, the study performed deep sequencing of blood TCR repertoires from about 5 healthy adults. To increase sequencing depth and limit assay-specific biases, different laboratories used diverse techniques to prepare libraries and sequence TCR repertoires. Per donor, leukapheresis produced somewhere between about 0.85 and 8.9 billion PBMCs. Findings and caveats that apply to the study as a whole: Incomplete sequencing was indicated by rarefaction of sorted-subset datasets, despite the large sequencing depth. Naive subsets generally had larger estimated clonotype richness than memory subsets did. Compared with non-shared clonotypes, the clonotypes found in all four sorted-subset donors had higher generation probabilities. Sampling was restricted to blood, and TCR repertoires in tissue are likely to differ from TCR repertoires in blood. The small number of donors limited the genetic and exposure-history diversity represented. Pairwise subsampling indicated that sequencing depth was expected to affect the degree of clonotype sharing among donors. Approximately 5% of naive CD4, 3% to 4% of naive CD8, 2% to 2.5% of memory CD4, and more than 0.35% of memory CD8 clonotypes were shared across several donors.

A word on this clone: Its antigen is unknown. Base qualities are not at hand, and no much larger clone is one base apart.

For the CD8 naive samples, CD45RO-negative cells were positively selected for CCR7, yielding a CD45RA+CCR7+ population from which TemRA cells were excluded. The donors were healthy, HIV-negative adults who had no recently reported acute infections or vaccinations. Only Caucasian adults living in Nashville, Tennessee, USA were represented among the donors. After blood collection by leukapheresis, PBMCs were isolated using Ficoll-Histopaque density gradient centrifugation and then cryopreserved in the vapor phase of liquid nitrogen. Analytical flow cytometry was used to check the purity and quantity of each magnetically sorted T cell population. From each sorted fraction, genomic DNA was isolated and quantified by UV absorbance on a Nanodrop 2000c. Using the deep immunoSEQ assay, TCR CDR3 regions were amplified from genomic DNA by multiplex PCR. For each cell subset, the extracted genomic DNA was distributed evenly across all wells of several immunoSEQ 96-well plates, and each plate served as one replicate. Each replicate PCR for sorted subsets received about 220 ng genomic DNA, equal to 28,000 or so T cell genomes. Purified libraries were quantified with a Qubit 3.0 fluorometer, sized on a Bioanalyzer 2100, and re-quantified with the KAPA Library Quantification kit. Every immunoSEQ 96-well plate was sequenced on a dedicated single-read 150-cycle Illumina NextSeq 550 flow cell. In the paper's pipeline: The immunoSEQ output contained only junctional sequences without quality scores, so filtering could not match that applied to full-length reads. Sequences were annotated with PyIR, a Python wrapper for IgBLAST v1.9, and V/J genes and CDR3 were assigned using IMGT germline references. Reads were filtered out if the reads had weak V/J assignments (E-value above 1e-6), no CDR3, stop codons, out-of-frame junctions, or ambiguous translated residues. V3J clonotypes were defined as sequences sharing the same inferred V gene, J gene, and CDR3 amino acid sequence. Percentage overlap between repertoires was calculated by dividing the number of shared unique clonotypes by the size of the smaller repertoire. Repertoire richness was assessed with RTK rarefaction, the Chao1 estimator, and Recon v2.1 estimates of unobserved clonotypes. Generation probabilities for all TCRbeta clonotypes obtained by the gDNA method from several donors were computed using OLGA. TCRdb took over this immuneACCESS table, retaining in-frame rearrangements with V and J assigned. Such tables are incomplete; in checked studies, under half of the missing clones stem from an unresolved V gene, and the remainder is unexplained. V and J calls and clone size follow that table, whereas D and trimming were derived from the DNA. The table for this sample lists around 2,100,000 clones; just under 95% of them were counted only once. The top ten hold 1% to 1.5% of the sample.

The specimen sequenced was naive CD8+ T cells sorted from blood. Per the publication, the cell subset or site label means: CD45RA+CCR7+. This TCR was sampled from a man between 18 and 29 years old in good health.

The DNA sequence reads TGTGCCAGCAGCTTAGGGCCCGAAGAGACCCAGTACTTC. Protein translation: CASSLGPEETQYF. The chain links TRBV13 with TRBJ2-5, with the D gene call left open. The CDR3 numbers 13 residues from cysteine through phenylalanine. Kept here is only the CDR3 DNA, which spans 39 bases and is read in frame from base 1. The germline V gene (reference sequence) specifies PRHDT as CDR1 and FYEKMQ as CDR2. The junction shows trimming of 0 bases on V and 3 bases on J, plus 5 bases between the germline ends.